This entry features one TCR beta chain sequence. With 0 bases removed from V and 5 bases from J, the gap between germline ends came to 5 bases. This CDR3 is built from 12 residues. The germline gives CDR1 SGHDT, CDR2 YYEEEE. The data were produced by immunoSEQ multiplex PCR, yet TCRdb's version contains in-frame clones alone and is incomplete. The data hold 310,000 or so clones, with about 88% observed a single time. The sample belongs to a study of blood T cell repertoires in COVID-19. The wider study: The United States, Italy and Spain supplied acute and convalescent COVID-19 samples.

The gene calls are TRBV5-6 and TRBJ1-2; no definite D call. The origin of this receptor is an older man with acute or convalescent COVID-19. Specimen: peripheral blood. In DNA, the CDR3 is TGTGCCAGCAGCTTGGCCGAGTATGGCTACACCTTC. It yields the protein CASSLAEYGYTF.